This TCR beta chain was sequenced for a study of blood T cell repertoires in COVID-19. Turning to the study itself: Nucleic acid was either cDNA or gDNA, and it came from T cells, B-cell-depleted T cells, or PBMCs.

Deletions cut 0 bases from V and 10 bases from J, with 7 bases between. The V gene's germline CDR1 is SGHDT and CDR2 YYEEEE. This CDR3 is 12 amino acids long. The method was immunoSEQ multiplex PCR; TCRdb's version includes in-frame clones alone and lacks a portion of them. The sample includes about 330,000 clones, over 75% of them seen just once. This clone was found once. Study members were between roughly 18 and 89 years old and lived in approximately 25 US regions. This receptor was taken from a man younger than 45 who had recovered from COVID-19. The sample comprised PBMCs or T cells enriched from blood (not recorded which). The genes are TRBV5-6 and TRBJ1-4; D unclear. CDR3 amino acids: CASSLESGKLFF. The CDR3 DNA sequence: TGTGCCAGCAGCTTGGAGTCGGGAAAACTGTTTTTT.